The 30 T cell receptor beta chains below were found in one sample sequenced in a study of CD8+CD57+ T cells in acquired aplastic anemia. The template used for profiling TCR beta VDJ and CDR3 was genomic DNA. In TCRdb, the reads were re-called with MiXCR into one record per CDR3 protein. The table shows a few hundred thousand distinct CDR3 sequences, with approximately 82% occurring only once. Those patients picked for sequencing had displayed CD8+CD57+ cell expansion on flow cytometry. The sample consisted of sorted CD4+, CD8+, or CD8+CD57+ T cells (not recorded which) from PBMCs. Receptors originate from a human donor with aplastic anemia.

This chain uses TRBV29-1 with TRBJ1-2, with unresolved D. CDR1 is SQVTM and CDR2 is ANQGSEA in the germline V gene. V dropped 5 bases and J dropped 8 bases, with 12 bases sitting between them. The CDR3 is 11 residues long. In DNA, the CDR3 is TGCAGCGTTCGGGGTGAGGAGGGCTACACCTTC. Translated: CSVRGEEGYTF.

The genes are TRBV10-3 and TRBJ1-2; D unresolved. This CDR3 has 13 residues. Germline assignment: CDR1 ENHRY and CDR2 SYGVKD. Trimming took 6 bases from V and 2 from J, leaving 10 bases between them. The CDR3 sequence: CAIRAGENYGYTF. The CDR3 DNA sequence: TGTGCCATCAGGGCCGGGGAGAACTATGGCTACACCTTC.

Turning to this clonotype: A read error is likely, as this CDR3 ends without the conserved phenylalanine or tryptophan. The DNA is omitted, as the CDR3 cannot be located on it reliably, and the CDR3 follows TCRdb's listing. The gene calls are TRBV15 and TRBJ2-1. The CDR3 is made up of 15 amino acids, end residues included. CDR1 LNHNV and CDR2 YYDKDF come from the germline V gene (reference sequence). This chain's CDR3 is CATSRGSQQETQHFL.

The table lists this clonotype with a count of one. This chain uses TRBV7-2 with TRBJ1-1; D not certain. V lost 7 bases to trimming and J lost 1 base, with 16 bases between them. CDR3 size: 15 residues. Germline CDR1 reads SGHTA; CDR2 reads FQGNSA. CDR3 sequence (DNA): TGTGCCAGCAACTCGTGGTGGGCCAAGAACACTGAAGCTTTCTTT. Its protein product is CASNSWWAKNTEAFF.

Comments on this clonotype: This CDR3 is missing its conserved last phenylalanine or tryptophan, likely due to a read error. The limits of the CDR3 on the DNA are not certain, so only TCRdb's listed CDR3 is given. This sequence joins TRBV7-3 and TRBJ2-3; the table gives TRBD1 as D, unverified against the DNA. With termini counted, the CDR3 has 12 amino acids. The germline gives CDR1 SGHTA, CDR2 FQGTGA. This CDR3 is CASSAGRGTPPL.

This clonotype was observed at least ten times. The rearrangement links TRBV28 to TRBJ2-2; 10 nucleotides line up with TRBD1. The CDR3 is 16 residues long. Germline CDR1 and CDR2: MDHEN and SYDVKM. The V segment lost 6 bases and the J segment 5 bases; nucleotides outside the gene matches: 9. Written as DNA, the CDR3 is TGTGCCAGCAGATACGCCGGGACAGGGGTGACCGGGGAGCTGTTTTTT. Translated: CASRYAGTGVTGELFF.

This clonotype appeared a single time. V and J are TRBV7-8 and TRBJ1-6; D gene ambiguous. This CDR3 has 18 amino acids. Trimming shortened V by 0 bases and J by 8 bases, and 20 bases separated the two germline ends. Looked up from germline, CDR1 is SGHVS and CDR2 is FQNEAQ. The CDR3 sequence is CASSLAGGPDTHYSPLHF. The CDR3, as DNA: TGTGCCAGCAGCTTAGCGGGAGGTCCCGATACGCATTATTCACCCCTCCACTTT.

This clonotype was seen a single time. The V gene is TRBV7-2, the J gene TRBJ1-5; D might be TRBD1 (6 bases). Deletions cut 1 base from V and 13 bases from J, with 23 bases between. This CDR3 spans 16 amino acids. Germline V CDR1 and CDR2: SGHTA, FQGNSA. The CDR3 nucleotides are TGTGCCAGCAGCTTAGGGGGGGGCCCCGATAATCAGCATCAGCATTTT. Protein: CASSLGGGPDNQHQHF.

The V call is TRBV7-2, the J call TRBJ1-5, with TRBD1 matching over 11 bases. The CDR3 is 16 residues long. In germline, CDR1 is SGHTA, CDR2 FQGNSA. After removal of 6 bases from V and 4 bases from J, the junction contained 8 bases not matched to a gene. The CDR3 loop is CASSFSRDRGNQPQHF. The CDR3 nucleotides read TGTGCCAGCAGTTTCTCCCGGGACAGGGGGAATCAGCCCCAGCATTTT.

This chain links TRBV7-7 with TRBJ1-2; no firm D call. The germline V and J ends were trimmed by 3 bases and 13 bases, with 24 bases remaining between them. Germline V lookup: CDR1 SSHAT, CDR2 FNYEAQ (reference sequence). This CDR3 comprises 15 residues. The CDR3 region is CASSFNMQETQDFTF. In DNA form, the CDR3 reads TGTGCCAGCAGCTTCAATATGCAAGAGACCCAGGACTTCACCTTC.

Here the CDR3 DNA reads TGTGCCAGCAGCTTTACTAGCGCACAGGGAGGAAACACTGAAGCTTTCTTT. Protein sequence: CASSFTSAQGGNTEAFF. V gene TRBV5-4 combines with J gene TRBJ1-1, with D maybe TRBD1 (6 bases). CDR1 is SGHNT and CDR2 is YYREEE in the germline V gene (reference sequence). CDR3 size: 17 residues. Trimming took 2 bases from V and 2 from J, leaving 19 bases between them.

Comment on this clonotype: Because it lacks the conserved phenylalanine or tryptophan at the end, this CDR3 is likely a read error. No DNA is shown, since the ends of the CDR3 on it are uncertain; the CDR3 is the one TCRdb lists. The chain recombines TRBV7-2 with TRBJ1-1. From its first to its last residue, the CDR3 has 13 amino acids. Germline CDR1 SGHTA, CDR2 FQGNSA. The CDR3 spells CASSSAGGREALY.

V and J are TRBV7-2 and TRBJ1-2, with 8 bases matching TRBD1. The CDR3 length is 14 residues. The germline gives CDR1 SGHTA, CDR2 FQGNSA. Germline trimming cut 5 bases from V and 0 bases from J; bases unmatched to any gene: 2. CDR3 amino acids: CASSPGGANYGYTF. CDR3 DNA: TGTGCCAGCAGCCCAGGGGGCGCTAACTATGGCTACACCTTC.

CDR3 residues: CASSLTGANGELFF. The CDR3 DNA is TGTGCCAGCAGCTTAACTGGCGCAAACGGGGAGCTGTTTTTT. J is TRBJ2-2 and V is TRBV7-9; D uncertain. This CDR3 has 14 residues. Trimming stripped 2 bases from V and 7 bases from J, with 11 bases between. Germline V gene data show CDR1 as SEHNR and CDR2 as FQNEAQ (reference sequence).

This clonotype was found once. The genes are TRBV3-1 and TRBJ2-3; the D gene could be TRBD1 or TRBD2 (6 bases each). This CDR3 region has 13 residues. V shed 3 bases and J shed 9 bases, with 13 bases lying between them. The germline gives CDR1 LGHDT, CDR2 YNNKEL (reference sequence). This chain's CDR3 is CASSQGGENTQYF. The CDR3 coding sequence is TGTGCCAGCAGCCAGGGGGGCGAAAACACGCAGTATTTT.

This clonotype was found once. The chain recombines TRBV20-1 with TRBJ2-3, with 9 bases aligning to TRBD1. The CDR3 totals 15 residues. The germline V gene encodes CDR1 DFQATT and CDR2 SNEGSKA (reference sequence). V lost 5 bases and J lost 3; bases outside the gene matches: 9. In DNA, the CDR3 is TGCAGTGCTGGGTTGGGGACAGGGTATACAGATACGCAGTATTTT. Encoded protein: CSAGLGTGYTDTQYF.

The CDR3 sequence is CASSSGPNYEQYF. CDR3 bases: TGTGCCAGCAGCTCCGGACCAAACTACGAGCAGTACTTC. The chain links TRBV7-7 to TRBJ2-7; D not certain. Per the germline V gene, CDR1 is SSHAT and CDR2 is FNYEAQ (reference sequence). There are 13 residues in the CDR3. V was shortened by 4 bases and J by 3 bases, with 10 bases between the two germline ends.

The CDR3 region has the DNA TGTGCCAGCAGCTTCCATACAAACGGAACAGATACTCCCTACGAGCAGTACGTC. It translates to CASSFHTNGTDTPYEQYV. This rearrangement joins TRBV9 to TRBJ2-7; D ambiguous. The CDR3 totals 18 residues. Germline CDR1 SGDLS, CDR2 YYNGEE. Trimming pared 4 bases from V and 2 bases from J, leaving 25 bases between.

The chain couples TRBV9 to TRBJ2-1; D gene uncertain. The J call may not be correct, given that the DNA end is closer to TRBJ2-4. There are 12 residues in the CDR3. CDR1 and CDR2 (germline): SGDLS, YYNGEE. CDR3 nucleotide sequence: TGTGCCAGCGGAGTGTTGGGGAACATTCAGTACTTC. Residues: CASGVLGNIQYF.

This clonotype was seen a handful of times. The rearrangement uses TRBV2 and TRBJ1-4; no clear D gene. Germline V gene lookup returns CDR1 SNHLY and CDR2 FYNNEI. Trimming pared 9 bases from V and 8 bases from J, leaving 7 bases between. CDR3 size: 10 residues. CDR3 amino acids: CASRVEKLFF. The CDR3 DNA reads TGTGCCAGTCGGGTGGAAAAACTGTTTTTT.

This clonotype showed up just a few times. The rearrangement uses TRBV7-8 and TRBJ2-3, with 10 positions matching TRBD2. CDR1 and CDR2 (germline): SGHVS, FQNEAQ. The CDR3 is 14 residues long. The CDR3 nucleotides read TGTGGTAGCAGCTTAGCGGGAGGTCCAGATACGCAGTATTTT. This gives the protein CGSSLAGGPDTQYF. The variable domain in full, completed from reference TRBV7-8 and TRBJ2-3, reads GAGVSQSPRYKVAKRGQDVALRCDPISGHVSLFWYQQALGQGPEFLTYFQNEAQLDKSGLPSDRFFAERPEGSVSTLKIQRTQQEDSAVYLCGSSLAGGPDTQYFGPGTRLTVL.

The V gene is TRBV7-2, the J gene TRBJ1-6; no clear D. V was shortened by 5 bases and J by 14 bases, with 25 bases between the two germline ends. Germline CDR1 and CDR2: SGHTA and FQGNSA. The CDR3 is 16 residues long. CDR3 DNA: TGTGCCAGCAGCGCCCCCCCCTACGGCTATAATCAAACCCTCCACTTT. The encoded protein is CASSAPPYGYNQTLHF.

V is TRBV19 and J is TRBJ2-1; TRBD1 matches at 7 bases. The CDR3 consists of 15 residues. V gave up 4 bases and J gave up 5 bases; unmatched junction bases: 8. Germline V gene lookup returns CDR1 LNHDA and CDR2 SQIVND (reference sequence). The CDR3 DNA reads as TGTGCCAGTAGTAAACGACAGGGCCCGAACAATGAGCAGTTCTTC. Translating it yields CASSKRQGPNNEQFF.

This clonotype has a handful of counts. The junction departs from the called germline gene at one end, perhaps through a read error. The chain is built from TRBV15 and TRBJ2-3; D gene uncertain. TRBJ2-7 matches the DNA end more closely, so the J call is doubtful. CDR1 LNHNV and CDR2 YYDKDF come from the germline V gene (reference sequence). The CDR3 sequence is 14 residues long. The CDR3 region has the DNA TGTGCCAGCAGCTGGGCCGGCGGTCCCGAGACGCAGTACTTC. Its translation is CASSWAGGPETQYF.

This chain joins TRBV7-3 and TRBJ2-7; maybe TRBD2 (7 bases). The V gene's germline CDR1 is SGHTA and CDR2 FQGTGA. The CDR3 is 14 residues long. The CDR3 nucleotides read TGTGCCAGCAGCCACAATCCCGGGGGGCCGAACACCGGGGTC. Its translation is CASSHNPGGPNTGV.

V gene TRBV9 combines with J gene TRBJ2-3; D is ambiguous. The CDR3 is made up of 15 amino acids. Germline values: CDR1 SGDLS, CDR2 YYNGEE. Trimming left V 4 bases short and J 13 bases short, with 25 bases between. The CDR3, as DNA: TGTGCCAGCAGCTTAGAGCACTATCCGGTGGTTAACAAGTATTTT. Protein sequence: CASSLEHYPVVNKYF.

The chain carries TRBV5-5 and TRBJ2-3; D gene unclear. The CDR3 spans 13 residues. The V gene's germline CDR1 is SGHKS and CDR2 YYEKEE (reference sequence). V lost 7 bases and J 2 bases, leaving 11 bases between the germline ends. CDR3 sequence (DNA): TGTGCCAGCGAGGATAGCTTCACAGATACGCAGTATTTT. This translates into CASEDSFTDTQYF. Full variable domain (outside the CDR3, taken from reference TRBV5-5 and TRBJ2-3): DAGVTQSPTHLIKTRGQQVTLRCSPISGHKSVSWYQQVLGQGPQFIFQYYEKEERGRGNFPDRFSARQFPNYSSELNVNALLLGDSALYLCASEDSFTDTQYFGPGTRLTVL.

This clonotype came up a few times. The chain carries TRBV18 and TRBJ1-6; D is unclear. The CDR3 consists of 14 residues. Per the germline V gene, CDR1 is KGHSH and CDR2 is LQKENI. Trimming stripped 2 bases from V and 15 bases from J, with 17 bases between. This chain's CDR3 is CASSPDGYRVRLHF. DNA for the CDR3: TGTGCCAGCTCACCAGATGGCTACCGGGTGCGCCTCCACTTT.

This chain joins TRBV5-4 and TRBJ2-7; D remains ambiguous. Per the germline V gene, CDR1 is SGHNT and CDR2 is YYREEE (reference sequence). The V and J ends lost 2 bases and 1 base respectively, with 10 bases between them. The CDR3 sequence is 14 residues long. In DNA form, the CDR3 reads TGTGCCAGCAGCTTAGTGGCCTCATCCTACGAGCAGTACTTC. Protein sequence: CASSLVASSYEQYF.

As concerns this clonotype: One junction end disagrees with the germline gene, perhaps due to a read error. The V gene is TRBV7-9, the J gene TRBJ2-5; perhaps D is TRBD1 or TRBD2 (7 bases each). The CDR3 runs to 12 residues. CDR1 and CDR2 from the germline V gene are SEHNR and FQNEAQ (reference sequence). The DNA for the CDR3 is TGTGCCAGCAGCGCTGTAGCAGGGGGGGAGTGCTTC. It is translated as CASSAVAGGECF. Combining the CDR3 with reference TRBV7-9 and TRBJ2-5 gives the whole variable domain DTGVSQNPRHKITKRGQNVTFRCDPISEHNRLYWYRQTLGQGPEFLTYFQNEAQLEKSRLLSDRFSAERPKGSFSTLEIQRTEQGDSAMYLCASSAVAGGECFGPGTRLLVL.